These 29 T cell receptor beta chains were sequenced from one sample in a study of CD8 T cells in Susac syndrome. RNA amounts of about 0.5 to 1 ug underwent reverse transcription with random hexamers. In TCRdb, the immunoSEQ multiplex PCR reads were re-called with MiXCR into one record per CDR3 protein. The table lists about 140,000 distinct CDR3 sequences, roughly 96% of them singletons. Sequencing was performed on CD4+ T cells from PBMCs. These TCRs come from a human donor with multiple sclerosis.

V usage is TRBV15 and J usage is TRBJ2-5, with TRBD1 matching 12 bases. The CDR3 covers 15 residues. V trimming: 5 bases; J trimming: 5 bases; junction bases outside the gene matches: 6. The V gene's germline CDR1 is LNHNV and CDR2 YYDKDF (reference sequence). The CDR3 DNA sequence: TGTGCCACCAGCGGCCGGGACAGGGGGCTGGAGACCCAGTACTTC. It is translated as CATSGRDRGLETQYF. The full variable domain, with the rest looked up from reference TRBV15 and TRBJ2-5, is DAMVIQNPRYQVTQFGKPVTLSCSQTLNHNVMYWYQQKSSQAPKLLFHYYDKDFNNEADTPDNFQSRRPNTSFCFLDIRSPGLGDTAMYLCATSGRDRGLETQYFGPGTRLLVL.

The chain is built from TRBV7-2 and TRBJ1-1; D ambiguous. The CDR3 contains 14 residues. CDR1 and CDR2 (germline): SGHTA, FQGNSA. V lost 3 bases to trimming and J lost 8 bases, with 16 bases between them. The CDR3 bases are TGTGCCAGCAGCTTCACGCGGACGTTTCCCGAAGCTTTCTTT. This codes for CASSFTRTFPEAFF. Drawing the rest from reference TRBV7-2 and TRBJ1-1, the complete variable domain is GAGVSQSPSNKVTEKGKDVELRCDPISGHTALYWYRQSLGQGLEFLIYFQGNSAPDKSGLPSDRFSAERTGGSVSTLTIQRTQQEDSAVYLCASSFTRTFPEAFFGQGTRLTVV.

The sample holds one count of this clonotype. The rearrangement uses TRBV29-1 and TRBJ2-1; D not resolved. This CDR3 comprises 16 residues. V was cut by 1 base and J by 0 bases, with 13 bases left in between. The V gene's germline CDR1 is SQVTM and CDR2 ANQGSEA. The CDR3 bases are TGCAGCGTTGAAGGACTCGAGCCGAGCTCCTACAATGAGCAGTTCTTC. Translated, it gives CSVEGLEPSSYNEQFF.

The chain employs TRBV5-1 and TRBJ1-6, with TRBD1 matching 7 bases. The CDR3 runs to 14 residues. CDR1 and CDR2 (germline): SGHRS, YFSETQ. J gave up 11 bases and V 4 bases, and 9 bases lay outside the gene matches. The CDR3 protein is CASSRDREGTPLHF. CDR3 nucleotides: TGCGCCAGCAGCCGAGACAGGGAAGGGACACCCCTCCACTTT. Based on the CDR3 plus reference TRBV5-1 and TRBJ1-6, the full variable domain is KAGVTQTPRYLIKTRGQQVTLSCSPISGHRSVSWYQQTPGQGLQFLFEYFSETQRNKGNFPGRFSGRQFSNSRSEMNVSTLELGDSALYLCASSRDREGTPLHFGNGTRLTVT.

V and J are TRBV12-3 or TRBV12-4 and TRBJ2-5; a weak D match, TRBD1 (5 bases). There are 15 residues in the CDR3. The V and J ends lost 5 bases and 0 bases respectively, with 13 bases between them. This chain's CDR3 is CASSPRVGDQETQYF. The DNA of the CDR3 is TGTGCCAGCAGTCCTCGCGTAGGGGACCAAGAGACCCAGTACTTC.

This clonotype was picked up one time. The chain is built from TRBV20-1 and TRBJ1-2; possible D gene TRBD1, 6 bases. V gave up 5 bases and J gave up 2 bases, with 15 bases separating them. The CDR3 contains 14 residues. Looked up from germline, CDR1 is DFQATT and CDR2 is SNEGSKA (reference sequence). CDR3 nucleotide sequence: TGCAGTGCTCCCCCCGGGACAAACAACTATGGCTACACCTTC. Translation: CSAPPGTNNYGYTF.

The V and J genes are TRBV20-1 and TRBJ1-1; no clear D gene. The CDR3 consists of 10 residues. V dropped 6 bases and J dropped 1 base, with 3 bases sitting between them. Germline V CDR1 and CDR2: DFQATT, SNEGSKA (reference sequence). CDR3 loop: CSAKNTEAFF. CDR3 sequence (DNA): TGCAGTGCCAAGAACACTGAAGCTTTCTTT.

The genes are TRBV6-2 or TRBV6-3 and TRBJ1-2; no reliable D call. The CDR3 has 13 amino acids. Trimming left V 5 bases short and J 8 bases short, with 15 bases between. Looked up from germline, CDR1 is MNHEY and CDR2 is SVGEGT. For the CDR3, the DNA is TGTGCCAGCAGTCCCGATTCCTCCAGGGGCTACACCTTC. As protein: CASSPDSSRGYTF.

The J gene is TRBJ2-1, the V gene TRBV7-2, with TRBD1 as a possible D gene (5 bases). The CDR3 totals 17 residues. Germline values: CDR1 SGHTA, CDR2 FQGNSA. Trimming pared 1 base from V and 4 bases from J, leaving 17 bases between. The CDR3 region has the DNA TGTGCCAGCAGCTTAGAGACGGCAGGGAAGACGTACAATGAGCAGTTCTTC. Translating gives CASSLETAGKTYNEQFF.

This clonotype appeared a single time. The chain links TRBV6-1 to TRBJ2-5; a possible D gene is TRBD2 (5 bases). The germline gives CDR1 MNHNS, CDR2 SASEGT. The CDR3 is made up of 11 amino acids. V lost 7 bases to trimming and J lost 5 bases, with 8 bases between them. The CDR3 DNA sequence: TGTGCCAGCAAGGAGGTCGAGACCCAGTACTTC. This gives the protein CASKEVETQYF.

J is TRBJ2-7 and V is TRBV29-1; D is undetermined. Germline assignment: CDR1 SQVTM and CDR2 ANQGSEA. Trimming removed 4 bases from V and 1 base from J, with 8 bases in between. The CDR3 runs to 12 residues. The CDR3 region has the DNA TGCAGCGTTGTGACACCATCCTACGAGCAGTACTTC. It specifies CSVVTPSYEQYF.

The chain links TRBV7-6 to TRBJ1-2; unclear D gene. The CDR3 contains 13 residues. V dropped 5 bases and J dropped 7 bases, with 14 bases sitting between them. Germline values: CDR1 SGHVS, CDR2 FNYEAQ. CDR3 loop: CASSARWNGGYTF. The CDR3 bases are TGTGCCAGCAGCGCGAGATGGAACGGTGGCTACACCTTC. The full variable domain, its missing parts supplied by reference TRBV7-6 and TRBJ1-2, is GAGVSQSPRYKVTKRGQDVALRCDPISGHVSLYWYRQALGQGPEFLTYFNYEAQQDKSGLPNDRFSAERPEGSISTLTIQRTEQRDSAMYRCASSARWNGGYTFGSGTRLTVV.

The chain employs TRBV20-1 and TRBJ2-7, with TRBD2 matching 7 bases. The CDR3 extends over 15 amino acids. In germline, CDR1 is DFQATT, CDR2 SNEGSKA (reference sequence). Trimming took 3 bases from V and 0 from J; bases not matched to a gene: 8. The CDR3 DNA follows: TGCAGTGCTAGGGGAGGGAGGGCCCTCTCCTACGAGCAGTACTTC. Translated, it gives CSARGGRALSYEQYF.

The chain combines TRBV15 with TRBJ1-2; 8 bases map to TRBD1. The CDR3 is 15 amino acids. After removal of 3 bases from V and 1 base from J, the junction contained 4 bases not matched to a gene. The germline V gene has CDR1 LNHNV and CDR2 YYDKDF (reference sequence). CDR3 region: CATSSTGGYNYGYTF. The CDR3 nucleotides read TGTGCCACCAGCAGTACAGGGGGGTATAACTATGGCTACACCTTC.

This chain joins TRBV2 and TRBJ1-2; 10 positions match TRBD1. Germline CDR1 and CDR2: SNHLY and FYNNEI. J was trimmed by 7 bases and V by 6 bases; bases with no gene match: 8. CDR3 length: 14 amino acids. The CDR3 sequence: CASSRDRGRSGYTF. The CDR3 coding sequence is TGTGCCAGCAGCAGAGACAGGGGGCGAAGTGGCTACACCTTC.

The chain combines TRBV25-1 with TRBJ2-7, with TRBD2 matching 16 bases. The CDR3 consists of 16 residues. Germline loops: CDR1 MGHDK, CDR2 SYGVNS. V shed 4 bases and J 4 bases; nucleotides not matched to a gene: 4. CDR3 loop: CASSGGTSGRAYEQYF. The CDR3 coding sequence is TGTGCCAGCAGTGGGGGGACTAGCGGGAGGGCGTACGAGCAGTACTTC.

This sequence joins TRBV20-1 and TRBJ1-1; a weak D match, TRBD1 (6 bases). The CDR3 loop spans 17 amino acids. Trimming took 3 bases from V and 3 from J, leaving 23 bases between them. CDR1 and CDR2 from the germline V gene are DFQATT and SNEGSKA (reference sequence). The CDR3 reads CSASRYRARWVDTEAFF. The CDR3 bases are TGCAGTGCTAGTCGGTACAGGGCGAGGTGGGTGGACACTGAAGCTTTCTTT.

This clonotype appeared a single time. The chain combines TRBV29-1 with TRBJ2-1; 9 bases are a match to TRBD2. CDR1 is SQVTM, CDR2 ANQGSEA, per germline. This CDR3 is 14 amino acids long. After removal of 4 bases from V and 3 bases from J, the junction contained 4 bases not matched to a gene. The CDR3 region has the DNA TGCAGCGTTGGGAAGCGGGGGGTCTACAATGAGCAGTTCTTC. It yields the protein CSVGKRGVYNEQFF.

The rearrangement links TRBV2 to TRBJ2-7; D may be TRBD2 (5 bases). This CDR3 region has 13 residues. Germline V gene sequence: CDR1 SNHLY, CDR2 FYNNEI. V was trimmed by 7 bases and J by 6 bases, leaving 16 bases between them. The CDR3, as DNA: TGTGCCAGCATTCGAATCGAGGGTACCGAGCAGTACTTC. Protein: CASIRIEGTEQYF.

The chain combines TRBV6-2 or TRBV6-3 with TRBJ2-1; either TRBD1 or TRBD2 may supply D (5 bases each). V gave up 2 bases and J gave up 9 bases, with 11 bases separating them. CDR1 and CDR2 (germline): MNHEY, SVGEGT. CDR3 size: 13 residues. CDR3 sequence (DNA): TGTGCCAGCAGTTACAGTCCGGGGCGTGAGCAGTTCTTC. Amino acids: CASSYSPGREQFF.

This chain links TRBV6-2 or TRBV6-3 with TRBJ2-5, with 7 bases identical to TRBD1. With 2 bases clipped from V and 2 bases from J, the junction kept 5 bases outside the gene matches. CDR3 length equals 15 residues. CDR1 is MNHEY, CDR2 SVGEGT, per germline. CDR3 sequence: CASSYEMGQQETQYF. Here the CDR3 DNA reads TGTGCCAGCAGTTACGAAATGGGACAGCAAGAGACCCAGTACTTC.

The chain links TRBV30 to TRBJ1-6; a weak D match, TRBD1 (5 bases). This CDR3 spans 17 amino acids. Germline CDR1 and CDR2: GTSNPN and SVGIG (reference sequence). V lost 5 bases and J lost 5, with 22 bases in between. The CDR3: CAWLTGTGRNDNSPLHF. CDR3 coding DNA: TGTGCCTGGCTGACCGGGACCGGTCGAAACGATAATTCACCCCTCCACTTT.

The chain is built from TRBV7-2 and TRBJ2-7, with TRBD2 identical over 7 bases. Germline CDR1 is SGHTA and CDR2 is FQGNSA. The J segment lost 3 bases and the V segment lost 5 bases, leaving 7 bases of the junction unmatched. CDR3 length: 14 residues. The CDR3 coding sequence is TGTGCCAGCAGCACCAGCGGGATGGTCTACGAGCAGTACTTC. Encoded protein: CASSTSGMVYEQYF.

The J gene is TRBJ2-7, the V gene TRBV27, with 10 bases matching TRBD2. CDR3 size: 16 residues. CDR1 and CDR2 (germline): MNHEY, SMNVEV (reference sequence). V was clipped by 5 bases and J by 0 bases; unmatched bases: 7. The CDR3 protein is CASSRTSGRLSYEQYF. CDR3 nucleotide sequence: TGTGCCAGCAGTAGGACTAGCGGACGACTCTCCTACGAGCAGTACTTC.

The chain joins TRBV24-1 to TRBJ2-1; 13 positions match TRBD2. V shed 3 bases, J shed 9 bases, and the junction held 7 bases outside the gene matches. The germline V gene encodes CDR1 KGHDR and CDR2 SFDVKD. This CDR3 spans 16 amino acids. The CDR3 reads CATSDMGLAGIGEQFF. The CDR3 nucleotides are TGTGCCACCAGTGATATGGGACTAGCGGGAATCGGTGAGCAGTTCTTC.

The genes are TRBV15 and TRBJ1-2, with D unclear. This CDR3 has 13 residues. Germline V CDR1 and CDR2: LNHNV, YYDKDF (reference sequence). V was trimmed by 5 bases and J by 3 bases, leaving 10 bases between them. For the CDR3, the DNA is TGTGCCACCAGCGGAGGTTGGGACTATGGCTACACCTTC. It yields the protein CATSGGWDYGYTF.

The chain uses TRBV6-5 and TRBJ1-2; D possibly corresponds to TRBD1 (5 bases). CDR3 size: 15 residues. CDR1 and CDR2 from the germline V gene are MNHEY and SVGAGI. Trimming removed 2 bases at V and 4 bases at J, with 14 bases between. The CDR3 reads CASSYPRGSGYGYTF. DNA of the CDR3: TGTGCCAGCAGTTACCCCCGGGGCTCTGGCTATGGCTACACCTTC.

V and J are TRBV9 and TRBJ1-2; 11 bases align to TRBD1. J lost 7 bases, V lost 0 bases, and 11 bases had no gene match. CDR1 SGDLS and CDR2 YYNGEE come from the germline V gene. The CDR3 has 17 residues. This CDR3 reads CASSVEFMGQGERGYTF. As DNA, the CDR3 is TGTGCCAGCAGCGTAGAGTTCATGGGACAGGGGGAGCGTGGCTACACCTTC. Full variable domain (rest looked up from reference TRBV9 and TRBJ1-2): DSGVTQTPKHLITATGQRVTLRCSPRSGDLSVYWYQQSLDQGLQFLIQYYNGEERAKGNILERFSAQQFPDLHSELNLSSLELGDSALYFCASSVEFMGQGERGYTFGSGTRLTVV.

This clonotype has only one observation. The chain carries TRBV15 and TRBJ2-1; TRBD2 matches 7 bases. Germline V gene sequence: CDR1 LNHNV, CDR2 YYDKDF (reference sequence). The CDR3 is 16 residues long. V gave up 1 base and J gave up 8 bases; unmatched junction bases: 11. This chain's CDR3 is CATSRGVVWEGHEQFF. In DNA form, the CDR3 reads TGTGCCACCAGCAGAGGCGTTGTCTGGGAGGGACATGAGCAGTTCTTC.